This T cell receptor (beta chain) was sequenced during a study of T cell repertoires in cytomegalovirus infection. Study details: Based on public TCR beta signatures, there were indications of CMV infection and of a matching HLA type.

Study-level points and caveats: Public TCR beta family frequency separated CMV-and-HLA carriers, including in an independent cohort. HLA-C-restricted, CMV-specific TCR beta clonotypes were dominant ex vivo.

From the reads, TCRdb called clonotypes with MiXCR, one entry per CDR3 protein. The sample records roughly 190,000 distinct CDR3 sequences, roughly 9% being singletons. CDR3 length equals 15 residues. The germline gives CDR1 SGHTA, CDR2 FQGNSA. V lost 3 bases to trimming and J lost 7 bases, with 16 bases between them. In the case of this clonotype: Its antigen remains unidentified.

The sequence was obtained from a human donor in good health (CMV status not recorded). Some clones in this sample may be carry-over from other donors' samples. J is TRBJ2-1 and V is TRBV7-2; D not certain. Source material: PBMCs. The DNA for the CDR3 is TGTGCCAGCAGCTTGAAGTTTGGAGAGAGGAATGAGCAGTTCTTC. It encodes CASSLKFGERNEQFF.